The source of this T cell receptor beta chain is a study of cytomegalovirus exposure and HLA in healthy donors. Study overall: An earlier analysis identified 110 million or so unique TCR beta sequences in 150 million to 200 million T cells.

Primers: 60 Vbeta forward and 13 Jbeta reverse. Clones were read by immunoSEQ multiplex PCR, and TCRdb kept only the in-frame ones, dropping some. Counted here are 120,000 or so clones, about 75% occurring once; the ten biggest clones make up 30%. The germline V gene has CDR1 SGHKS and CDR2 YYEKEE (reference sequence). The CDR3 consists of 17 residues. Losses at the gene ends were 4 bases for V and 4 bases for J; bases not matched to a gene: 11. Sequenced sample: PBMCs. The chain employs TRBV5-5 and TRBJ2-1; TRBD2 agrees at 10 bases. The sequence was collected from a man between 60 and 75 years old in good health and CMV-seropositive. CDR3 coding DNA: TGTGCCAGCAGCGCCGGCGCGGAGCGGGGGGGTTACAATGAGCAGTTCTTC. This sequence encodes CASSAGAERGGYNEQFF.